This is a list of T cell receptor beta chains from one sample in a study of chemoradiotherapy in HPV16-positive cancers. The method was immunoSEQ multiplex PCR; TCRdb's version includes in-frame clones alone and lacks a portion of them. The table lists over 10,000 clones, 63% of them singletons. The biological material was taken from a patient who underwent chemoradiotherapy. Receptors originate from a human donor with HPV-associated anogenital cancer. Both conserved end residues are trimmed from each CDR3. A D gene is named only where the DNA matches it firmly.

TRBJ2-7 | TRBV7-2 | TRBD2 | ASNLGGLHEQY
TRBJ1-2 | TRBV5-4 | NA | ASSLDGYGYT
TRBJ2-7 | TRBV28 | TRBD1 | ASSLLGTGDEQY
TRBJ1-6 | TRBV6-4 | NA | ASSAGIGDSPLH
TRBJ1-6 | TRBV2 | TRBD1 | ASSINRGNSPLH
TRBJ2-7 | TRBV6-6 | NA | ASSYSTGRYEQY
TRBJ2-5 | TRBV13 | NA | ASSPLGETQY
TRBJ1-1 | TRBV2 | NA | ASSVSETEAF
TRBJ1-1 | TRBV6-1 | TRBD1 | ASRDRVRLGTEAF
TRBJ1-1 | TRBV27 | NA | ASSPWTDTEAF
TRBJ1-2 | TRBV19 | NA | ASSPPGRTTGGYT
TRBJ2-3 | TRBV4-2 | TRBD1 | ASSPETGRPDTQY
TRBJ2-1 | TRBV2 | TRBD1 | ASSEAQGRGGNEQF
TRBJ2-7 | TRBV28 | NA | ASSLSPVLYEQY
TRBJ2-7 | TRBV11-2 | TRBD1 | ASSPMDRVSYEQY
TRBJ2-7 | TRBV5-6 | TRBD1 | ASSPGTGGFPYEQY
TRBJ2-2 | TRBV6-1 | TRBD1 | ASSERGQGAGELF
TRBJ1-2 | TRBV5-1 | TRBD1 | ASSWEYRGRNGGGYT
TRBJ2-3 | TRBV7-9 | TRBD2 | ASSPGTSGGPFGADTQY
TRBJ1-5 | TRBV20-1 | NA | SASGGVQH
TRBJ1-1 | TRBV19 | NA | ASSPRGGPEAF
TRBJ2-3 | TRBV29-1 | NA | SVGGWRGTDTQY
TRBJ1-1 | TRBV7-9 | TRBD1 | ASSTDGTGLAF
TRBJ2-3 | TRBV29-1 | TRBD1 | SVEQGASTDTQY
TRBJ1-6 | TRBV4-2 | NA | ASSQVVGGRNSPLH
TRBJ1-2 | TRBV27 | TRBD1 | ASSSPQGAYT
TRBJ2-5 | TRBV2 | NA | ASSERNQGLETQY
TRBJ1-6 | TRBV4-1 | NA | ASSQGVTSPLH
TRBJ1-3 | TRBV29-1 | NA | SVEGYGNTIY
TRBJ1-6 | TRBV7-9 | TRBD1 | ASSQLRDRYSPLH
TRBJ2-3 | TRBV5-5 | NA | ASSSEWGADTQY
TRBJ1-5 | TRBV27 | NA | ASSDLGGAPQPQH
TRBJ1-2 | TRBV7-2 | NA | ASSLGQIYGYT
TRBJ1-3 | TRBV18 | NA | ASSPLSSWNGNTIY
TRBJ2-5 | TRBV4-2 | TRBD2 | ASSPRGGGGAPETQY
TRBJ2-7 | TRBV7-9 | TRBD1 | ASSLPTGADPTYEQY
TRBJ2-1 | TRBV6-5 | NA | ASSYSRGGADNEQF
TRBJ2-5 | TRBV28 | NA | ATTKRIVQTQY
TRBJ2-1 | TRBV4-2 | NA | ASSQDRGYSDEQF
TRBJ2-1 | TRBV4-2 | TRBD2 | ASSQEISGTPHNEQF
TRBJ2-3 | TRBV15 | TRBD2 | ATSSGGGTDTQY
TRBJ2-2 | TRBV2 | NA | ASSEDTGELF
TRBJ1-2 | TRBV6-1 | NA | ASSDSGYGYT
TRBJ1-5 | TRBV6-6 | NA | ASSYLSRDQPQH
TRBJ2-1 | TRBV27 | NA | ASSSSRLESSYNEQF
TRBJ2-7 | TRBV10-3 | TRBD2 | AISTLAEAYEQY
TRBJ1-1 | TRBV10-1 | TRBD1 | ASSAGTGDYTEAF
TRBJ2-3 | TRBV7-3 | TRBD1 | ASSLDREDTQY
TRBJ2-1 | TRBV14 | TRBD2 | ASSSGGPDNEQF
TRBJ1-1 | TRBV5-1 | NA | ASSLGTAVGAF
TRBJ2-3 | TRBV2 | NA | ASSDSITDTQY
TRBJ2-4 | TRBV5-1 | NA | ASSLNIQY
TRBJ2-1 | TRBV4-2 | NA | ASSQESVGFEQF
TRBJ1-2 | TRBV10-3 | NA | AISESRSNYGYT
TRBJ2-3 | TRBV27 | TRBD1 | ASSRGRQDTQY
TRBJ2-5 | TRBV2 | NA | ASQGGIETQY
TRBJ2-7 | TRBV7-2 | NA | ASSLANEQY
TRBJ2-5 | TRBV9 | NA | ASSIAGITSQETQY
TRBJ1-2 | TRBV5-1 | NA | ASSLEQGQGDYGYT
TRBJ1-3 | TRBV2 | NA | ASSFEDPAFGTIY